This TCR beta chain was sequenced during a study of T cells after yellow fever vaccination. Study in general: It was SMART-Seq v4 Ultra Low Input that prepared the fractions with low cell numbers.

Regarding the study as a whole: Researchers cautioned that FACS-sorted repertoires could harbor abundant clonotypes contaminating from the bulk population. In post-booster samples, most primary-vaccination clones reappeared (about 97% CD4, about 90% CD8).

This clonotype occurred a few times. Its cognate antigen is unknown. The V end was cut by 0 bases, the J end by 4 bases, with 10 bases between. CDR1 is SGHNT, CDR2 YYREEE, per germline (reference sequence). This CDR3 region has 14 residues. By 5'RACE template switching, TCR cDNA was produced, with a universal primer site and UMIs added in the process. One entry per CDR3 protein, called by TCRdb with MiXCR from the 5' RACE reads. This sample has 400,000 or so distinct CDR3 sequences, with approximately 18% found just once. V usage is TRBV5-4 and J usage is TRBJ1-1, with a possible D match to TRBD1 (6 bases). The sample was PBMCs, taken before the yellow fever booster vaccination. This clonotype originated in a man between 18 and 35 years old who received the YFV17D yellow fever vaccine. The CDR3 region is CASSLADRPTEAFF. CDR3 sequence (DNA): TGTGCCAGCAGCTTGGCGGACAGACCCACTGAAGCTTTCTTT.